This T cell receptor beta chain was identified during a study of shared clonotypes between healthy human individuals. Authors' methods: Sequence data from immunoSEQ were junction-only and lacked quality scores; consequently, filtering differed. Assay: immunoSEQ multiplex PCR; the TCRdb copy retains only in-frame clones and omits some. The DNA gave D and trimming, while V, J and clone size come from that table. The sample has around 500,000 clones; roughly three quarters are singletons. Only Caucasian adults living in Nashville, Tennessee made up the donor group. Sequenced material: PBMCs. The TCR comes from a woman in her forties in good health. Some clones in this sample may be carry-over from other donors' samples.

DNA for the CDR3: TGTGCCAGCAGCATCTTCTCGGGAGGGCAAGAGACCCAGTACTTC. This encodes CASSIFSGGQETQYF. The chain joins TRBV7-2 to TRBJ2-5; the match to TRBD2 covers 8 bases. This CDR3 region has 15 residues. Looked up from germline, CDR1 is SGHTA and CDR2 is FQGNSA. V shed 5 bases, J shed 2 bases, and the junction held 7 bases outside the gene matches. The complete variable domain, with remaining parts taken from reference TRBV7-2 and TRBJ2-5, reads GAGVSQSPSNKVTEKGKDVELRCDPISGHTALYWYRQSLGQGLEFLIYFQGNSAPDKSGLPSDRFSAERTGGSVSTLTIQRTQQEDSAVYLCASSIFSGGQETQYFGPGTRLLVL.